The clone carrying this T cell receptor (beta chain) was observed a few times. TCRdb ran MiXCR on the 5' RACE reads and lists one entry per CDR3 protein. Of about 260,000 distinct CDR3 sequences in the sample, over 15% were seen once. The sample comes from a study of T-cell memory formation after mild COVID-19. The V and J ends lost 7 bases and 6 bases, in that order; junction bases with no gene match: 4. Germline-derived CDR1 and CDR2 are ENHRY and SYGVKD. There are 14 residues in the CDR3. The J gene is TRBJ2-2, the V gene TRBV10-3, with 11 bases matching TRBD1. The source is a man aged 18 to 30 who had mild COVID-19 (a few samples of this study predate the infection). Cell type and time point are not known. The material sequenced was PBMCs or a T cell subset sorted from them (not recorded which). The CDR3 DNA reads TGTGCCATCACCGGGGACAGGGGGTCCGGGGAGCTGTTTTTT. It translates to CAITGDRGSGELFF.